What follows is one TCR beta chain and its context. In the original workflow: Reference gene primer amplification yielded estimated nucleated cell counts. Profiling relied on immunoSEQ multiplex PCR, and the TCRdb table lists in-frame clones only, not all of them. Clone size and V and J calls were adopted from that table, with D and trimming inferred from the DNA. Of over 200,000 clones listed, approximately 90% are singletons. This specimen comes from a study of blood T cell repertoires in COVID-19. Looking at the study overall: There were acute and convalescent COVID-19 samples, and they came from the United States, Italy and Spain. T cells, B-cell-depleted T cells, or PBMCs provided the cDNA or gDNA that served as material.

The germline V gene has CDR1 MNHEY and CDR2 SVGAGI. This CDR3 contains 13 residues. V lost 7 bases and J 6 bases, leaving 15 bases between the germline ends. The gene calls are TRBV6-5 and TRBJ1-2; D perhaps matches TRBD1 (5 bases). Material for sequencing was peripheral blood. This TCR was sampled from a woman between 35 and 50 years old with acute or convalescent COVID-19. CDR3 region: CASTTGGTHGYTF. CDR3 coding DNA: TGTGCCAGCACCACCGGGGGGACTCATGGCTACACCTTC.